The TCR beta chain under discussion was sequenced for a study of blood T cell repertoires in COVID-19. The wider study: Sites in the United States, Italy and Spain provided acute and convalescent COVID-19 samples. PBMCs, B-cell-depleted T cells, or T cells were the source of the cDNA or gDNA that made up the material.

The germline V gene has CDR1 SGHTA and CDR2 FQGTGA. The CDR3 contains 18 residues. Trimming removed 4 bases at V and 4 bases at J, with 26 bases between. Authors' data handling: Reference gene primer amplification gave estimated nucleated cell counts. Only in-frame clones appear in the TCRdb table, and some are missing; sequencing was by immunoSEQ multiplex PCR. From that table come the V and J calls and clone size; the DNA was used to work out D and trimming. The sample carries 50,000 or so clones, around 90% recorded once. The chain couples TRBV7-3 to TRBJ2-7; perhaps TRBD1 as D (5 bases). The receptor was isolated from a human donor in a cohort sampled during active COVID-19. The specimen sequenced was peripheral blood. The CDR3: CASSSLAPGGHSCYEQYV. The CDR3 bases are TGTGCCAGCAGCTCCCTCGCCCCAGGTGGACACAGCTGTTACGAGCAGTACGTC.